This is a list of T cell receptor beta chains from one sample in a study of cytomegalovirus exposure and HLA in healthy donors. Profiled with immunoSEQ multiplex PCR; TCRdb holds only in-frame clones, not every one. The sample shows about 160,000 clones, approximately 81% of them seen only once. The sequenced material came from PBMCs. The source is a boy aged 2 to 9 in good health and CMV-seronegative. CDR3s include the opening cysteine and the closing phenylalanine or tryptophan. A D gene is named only where the DNA matches it firmly.

CDR3: CASSEGAWGRTEAFF
J: TRBJ1-1
D: -
V: TRBV10-1

CDR3: CAWSVILGTPASSPLHF
J: TRBJ1-6
D: -
V: TRBV30

CDR3: CASSPRLPGGEAVAYTF
J: TRBJ1-2
D: TRBD1
V: TRBV18

CDR3: CASWDRGNNEAFF
J: TRBJ1-1
D: TRBD1
V: TRBV2

CDR3: CASSSGGKGYTF
J: TRBJ1-2
D: -
V: TRBV28

CDR3: CASSGSGGNRGQAFF
J: TRBJ1-1
D: TRBD1
V: TRBV2

CDR3: CASSLKRVPYEQYF
J: TRBJ2-7
D: -
V: TRBV28

CDR3: CSAVRTSGQETQYF
J: TRBJ2-5
D: TRBD2
V: TRBV29-1

CDR3: CASSQSGSAYNEQFF
J: TRBJ2-1
D: TRBD2
V: TRBV19

CDR3: CASSLSGGLEYEQYF
J: TRBJ2-7
D: TRBD2
V: TRBV5-4

CDR3: CASSQERPSRPNEQFF
J: TRBJ2-1
D: -
V: TRBV4-1

CDR3: CASSSWDKNQPQHF
J: TRBJ1-5
D: -
V: TRBV5-6

CDR3: CASSPGWQGATGELFF
J: TRBJ2-2
D: TRBD1
V: TRBV5-1

CDR3: CASSLQGTNYGYTF
J: TRBJ1-2
D: -
V: TRBV5-6

CDR3: CASSLTGTSETGEQYF
J: TRBJ2-7
D: TRBD2
V: TRBV5-1

CDR3: CASSPQTSSADTQYF
J: TRBJ2-3
D: TRBD2
V: TRBV6-1

CDR3: CASSPRTVNTGELFF
J: TRBJ2-2
D: -
V: TRBV13

CDR3: CASSEARGASSPLHF
J: TRBJ1-6
D: -
V: TRBV6-1

CDR3: CASSPERLATGELFF
J: TRBJ2-2
D: -
V: TRBV7-8

CDR3: CAWSRGTYNEQFF
J: TRBJ2-1
D: -
V: TRBV30

CDR3: CASSSVGLFSDTQYF
J: TRBJ2-3
D: -
V: TRBV7-9

CDR3: CASSLSGGEVGELFF
J: TRBJ2-2
D: TRBD2
V: TRBV28

CDR3: CAWSPGTGNQPQHF
J: TRBJ1-5
D: TRBD1
V: TRBV30

CDR3: CASSDPRAGGQQTQYF
J: TRBJ2-5
D: TRBD2
V: TRBV2

CDR3: CASSLKTAANYGYTF
J: TRBJ1-2
D: -
V: TRBV28

CDR3: CASSLEGQGPDTQYF
J: TRBJ2-3
D: TRBD1
V: TRBV27

CDR3: CAWSVPGYTTEAFF
J: TRBJ1-1
D: -
V: TRBV30

CDR3: CASSLRNRASEKLFF
J: TRBJ1-4
D: -
V: TRBV7-8

CDR3: CAWSQTSTDTQYF
J: TRBJ2-3
D: -
V: TRBV30

CDR3: CAWSGLRQYGEQFF
J: TRBJ2-1
D: -
V: TRBV30

CDR3: CASSLDGGGGNEQFF
J: TRBJ2-1
D: -
V: TRBV5-4

CDR3: CSSSLGDRGVLYGYTF
J: TRBJ1-2
D: TRBD1
V: TRBV7-9

CDR3: CASSARDFSSGNTIYF
J: TRBJ1-3
D: -
V: TRBV19

CDR3: CASSLARLRTDTQYF
J: TRBJ2-3
D: -
V: TRBV5-6

CDR3: CASSLSAGGPVGELFF
J: TRBJ2-2
D: TRBD2
V: TRBV19